The next 28 T cell receptor beta chains were all read from a single sample in a study of cytomegalovirus exposure and HLA in healthy donors. Primers for the PCR totalled 60 Vbeta and 13 Jbeta. Libraries were prepared by immunoSEQ multiplex PCR; TCRdb keeps only in-frame clonotypes and omits some of them. The sample lists hundreds of thousands of clones; about 87% were seen once. Sequencing was done on a sample of PBMCs. These receptors were taken from a woman aged 18-30 years in good health and CMV-seronegative.

This rearrangement joins TRBV5-1 to TRBJ1-1; no reliable D call. Between the trimmed V and J ends, which lost 4 bases and 7 bases, there was a span of 17 bases. CDR1 and CDR2 (germline): SGHRS, YFSETQ. The CDR3 is 14 residues long. The DNA of the CDR3 is TGCGCCAGCAGCCCGGGCGAAGAGGGTATTGAAGCTTTCTTT. Its protein product is CASSPGEEGIEAFF.

In the case of this clone: The sample has other DNA sequences that encode this CDR3 too. The chain employs TRBV7-8 and TRBJ2-7, with 7 bases aligning to TRBD1. Germline trimming cut 3 bases from V and 1 base from J; bases unmatched to any gene: 12. The CDR3 totals 17 residues. Per the germline V gene, CDR1 is SGHVS and CDR2 is FQNEAQ. DNA for the CDR3: TGTGCCAGCAGCTTTTTAGAGAGTTTGACAGGGTCCTACGAGCAGTACTTC. Translating gives CASSFLESLTGSYEQYF. Combining the CDR3 with reference TRBV7-8 and TRBJ2-7 gives the whole variable domain GAGVSQSPRYKVAKRGQDVALRCDPISGHVSLFWYQQALGQGPEFLTYFQNEAQLDKSGLPSDRFFAERPEGSVSTLKIQRTQQEDSAVYLCASSFLESLTGSYEQYFGPGTRLTVT.

This chain joins TRBV12-2 and TRBJ2-5; the table's D call, TRBD1, has no DNA check behind it. The J call is in doubt because the DNA end fits TRBJ2-7 better. TRBV12-2 is a pseudogene. CDR3 length equals 15 residues. CDR3 residues: CASRPRRGHWNEQYF. DNA for the CDR3: TGTGCAAGTCGCCCTCGTAGGGGACATTGGAACGAGCAGTACTTC.

The chain joins TRBV12-5 to TRBJ1-5; 7 nucleotides match TRBD1. CDR3 size: 15 residues. Germline trimming cut 1 base from V and 6 bases from J; bases unmatched to any gene: 6. In germline, CDR1 is LGHNT, CDR2 FRNRAP. CDR3 DNA sequence: TGTGCTAGTGGTTTGGCGACAGGGCAGGGTCAGCCCCAGCATTTT. Translating it yields CASGLATGQGQPQHF.

The chain joins TRBV27 to TRBJ2-7; no firm D call. CDR1 is MNHEY, CDR2 SMNVEV, per germline (reference sequence). The ends were cut back, 5 bases at V and 2 bases at J, with 13 bases in the middle. The CDR3 spans 14 residues. The CDR3 region is CASSPPNPAYEQYF. The CDR3 DNA reads as TGTGCCAGCAGTCCACCCAACCCGGCCTACGAGCAGTACTTC.

The V call is TRBV18, the J call TRBJ2-5; perhaps TRBD2 as D (5 bases). CDR1 is KGHSH, CDR2 LQKENI, per germline. Trimming took off 6 bases at V and 0 bases at J, with 11 bases between the two ends. The CDR3 has 14 residues. In DNA, the CDR3 is TGTGCCAGCTCTTCTCCGGGAAACCAAGAGACCCAGTACTTC. Translating gives CASSSPGNQETQYF.

This sequence joins TRBV10-1 and TRBJ2-1, with 11 bases fitting TRBD2. Germline trimming cut 3 bases from V and 6 bases from J; bases unmatched to any gene: 1. Germline V gene lookup returns CDR1 WNHNN and CDR2 SYGVQD (reference sequence). This CDR3 contains 14 residues. CDR3 in amino acids: CASSETSGSNEQFF. In nucleotides, the CDR3 is TGCGCCAGCAGTGAAACTAGCGGGAGCAATGAGCAGTTCTTC.

This chain uses TRBV10-3 with TRBJ2-1; D might be TRBD2 (5 bases). V lost 4 bases, J lost 0 bases, and 7 bases lay in between. The CDR3 has 14 amino acids. Germline-derived CDR1 and CDR2 are ENHRY and SYGVKD. The CDR3 sequence: CAISVTSSYNEQFF. The CDR3 DNA reads as TGTGCCATCAGTGTTACTAGCTCCTACAATGAGCAGTTCTTC.

The chain is built from TRBV5-4 and TRBJ2-7; tentative D call: TRBD1 (6 bases). The V gene lost 0 bases and the J gene lost 6 bases, with 10 bases spanning the gap. Germline V gene lookup returns CDR1 SGHNT and CDR2 YYREEE (reference sequence). The CDR3 runs to 13 residues. The CDR3 loop is CASSLAQGTEQYF. The CDR3 nucleotides are TGTGCCAGCAGCTTGGCGCAGGGGACCGAGCAGTACTTC.

A single count supports this clone. The V call is TRBV4-1, the J call TRBJ2-3, with TRBD2 matching 10 bases. V shed 3 bases, J shed 5 bases, and the junction held 8 bases outside the gene matches. Germline V gene lookup returns CDR1 MGHRA and CDR2 YSYEKL. There are 16 residues in the CDR3. CDR3 loop: CASSHASGGSIDTQYF. The CDR3 nucleotides read TGCGCCAGCAGCCATGCTAGCGGGGGCTCGATAGATACGCAGTATTTT.

The V gene is TRBV27, the J gene TRBJ2-5; TRBD1 aligns across 7 bases. CDR3 length: 15 residues. The germline gives CDR1 MNHEY, CDR2 SMNVEV (reference sequence). J was trimmed by 1 base and V by 4 bases; bases with no gene match: 6. This chain's CDR3 is CASSSTQGPQETQYF. In DNA form, the CDR3 reads TGTGCCAGCAGTTCCACACAGGGGCCCCAAGAGACCCAGTACTTC.

The CDR3 region is CASSWGEHTDTQYF. CDR3 bases: TGTGCCAGCAGTTGGGGAGAGCACACAGATACGCAGTATTTT. The chain links TRBV6-5 to TRBJ2-3; D might be TRBD2 (5 bases). Germline V gives CDR1 MNHEY, CDR2 SVGAGI. The V end lost 4 bases, the J end lost 2 bases, and 10 bases lay between the germline ends. The CDR3 has 14 residues.

The rearrangement joins TRBV6-5 to TRBJ2-1; 7 nucleotides agree with TRBD1. The V and J ends lost 6 bases and 5 bases, in that order; junction bases with no gene match: 4. This CDR3 is 13 amino acids long. CDR1 is MNHEY and CDR2 is SVGAGI in the germline V gene. This CDR3 reads CASRIDRDNEQFF. The CDR3 nucleotides read TGTGCCAGCAGGATAGACAGGGACAATGAGCAGTTCTTC.

The gene calls are TRBV27 and TRBJ1-2, with D hard to call. The ends were cut back, 5 bases at V and 8 bases at J, with 18 bases in the middle. The germline V gene encodes CDR1 MNHEY and CDR2 SMNVEV (reference sequence). The CDR3 is made up of 14 amino acids. This chain's CDR3 is CASSVSGKDGGYTF. DNA for the CDR3: TGTGCCAGCAGTGTTTCGGGGAAGGATGGAGGCTACACCTTC.

The chain has TRBV9 and TRBJ2-2; 10 bases are shared with TRBD1. Germline CDR1 is SGDLS and CDR2 is YYNGEE. V lost 4 bases and J lost 4; bases outside the gene matches: 7. The CDR3 totals 16 residues. The CDR3 region has the DNA TGTGCCAGCAGCAGAAGGACAGGGGGGAGCACCGGGGAGCTGTTTTTT. This translates into CASSRRTGGSTGELFF.

The genes are TRBV10-3 and TRBJ1-1, with D possibly TRBD1 on 6 matching bases. Trimming took 3 bases from V and 0 from J, leaving 11 bases between them. The CDR3 spans 15 residues. CDR1 is ENHRY and CDR2 is SYGVKD in the germline V gene. CDR3 nucleotides: TGTGCCATCAGTGAATTGACAGGCATGAACACTGAAGCTTTCTTT. It specifies CAISELTGMNTEAFF.

This chain joins TRBV10-3 and TRBJ1-4; D is unclear. The CDR3 is 13 amino acids. CDR1 and CDR2 (germline): ENHRY, SYGVKD. Trimming cost V 2 bases and J 5 bases, with 6 bases left between them. The CDR3 here is CAISEPKNEKLFF. The CDR3 coding sequence is TGTGCCATCAGTGAGCCAAAAAATGAAAAACTGTTTTTT.

The V gene is TRBV9, the J gene TRBJ2-7; D remains ambiguous. The germline V gene encodes CDR1 SGDLS and CDR2 YYNGEE. The CDR3 is 13 amino acids. The V end lost 3 bases, the J end lost 6 bases, and 13 bases lay between the germline ends. In nucleotides, the CDR3 is TGTGCCAGCAGCGACTTCCTATCTAGCGAGCAGTACTTC. This encodes CASSDFLSSEQYF.

The chain joins TRBV7-9 to TRBJ2-3; 16 nucleotides agree with TRBD2. CDR1 SEHNR and CDR2 FQNEAQ come from the germline V gene (reference sequence). The CDR3 covers 17 residues. After removal of 5 bases from V and 5 bases from J, the junction contained 7 bases not matched to a gene. Here the CDR3 reads CASSPGTSGGDVDTQYF. DNA of the CDR3: TGTGCCAGCAGCCCCGGGACTAGCGGGGGGGATGTAGATACGCAGTATTTT.

The V call is TRBV5-5, the J call TRBJ1-1; D is unclear. Between the trimmed V and J ends, which lost 1 base and 0 bases, there was a span of 4 bases. Germline loops: CDR1 SGHKS, CDR2 YYEKEE (reference sequence). The CDR3 runs to 13 residues. CDR3 sequence (DNA): TGTGCCAGCAGCTTGCTGTTGAACACTGAAGCTTTCTTT. Its protein is CASSLLLNTEAFF.

For this clone: The identical CDR3 is also encoded by other nucleotide sequences in the sample. The rearrangement uses TRBV6-1 and TRBJ1-4; 9 bases line up with TRBD1. This CDR3 spans 15 amino acids. Germline CDR1 reads MNHNS; CDR2 reads SASEGT. V shed 0 bases, J shed 5 bases, and the junction held 1 base outside the gene matches. CDR3: CASSEAGTGNEKLFF. CDR3 DNA sequence: TGTGCCAGCAGTGAAGCGGGGACAGGGAATGAAAAACTGTTTTTT.

This rearrangement joins TRBV6-5 to TRBJ1-1, with D perhaps matching TRBD1 (6 bases). Per germline, CDR1 MNHEY and CDR2 SVGAGI. The CDR3 totals 14 residues. Trimming cost V 8 bases and J 1 base, with 14 bases left between them. In nucleotides, the CDR3 is TGTGCCAGCGAAAGGGGAGGGGGGAACACTGAAGCTTTCTTT. This encodes CASERGGGNTEAFF.

The chain joins TRBV11-2 to TRBJ2-1; the D gene is possibly TRBD1 (5 bases). The germline V and J ends were trimmed by 3 bases and 3 bases, with 12 bases remaining between them. Germline V gives CDR1 SGHAT, CDR2 FQNNGV. This CDR3 spans 15 amino acids. CDR3 loop: CASSFGQHIYNEQFF. The CDR3 DNA follows: TGTGCCAGCAGCTTTGGACAACACATCTACAATGAGCAGTTCTTC.

A word on this clone: In the same sample, other DNA sequences code for this CDR3. V usage is TRBV10-3 and J usage is TRBJ1-1; no clear D gene. V was trimmed by 4 bases and J by 4 bases, leaving 10 bases between them. Per the germline V gene, CDR1 is ENHRY and CDR2 is SYGVKD. CDR3 length: 13 residues. CDR3 in amino acids: CAISGNSGTEAFF. The DNA for the CDR3 is TGTGCCATCAGTGGGAACAGTGGCACTGAAGCTTTCTTT.

This clone appeared once. The chain uses TRBV4-1 and TRBJ1-2; D call uncertain. Trimming pared 3 bases from V and 6 bases from J, leaving 14 bases between. The CDR3 is made up of 14 amino acids. CDR1 and CDR2 from the germline V gene are MGHRA and YSYEKL. CDR3 sequence reads: CASSHDPTSNGYTF. The CDR3 DNA reads as TGCGCCAGCAGCCATGATCCGACTAGTAATGGCTACACCTTC.

The gene calls are TRBV13 and TRBJ1-4; D possibly corresponds to TRBD1 (6 bases). V dropped 5 bases and J dropped 0 bases, with 16 bases sitting between them. Germline V gene data show CDR1 as PRHDT and CDR2 as FYEKMQ (reference sequence). The CDR3 runs 17 residues. The CDR3 sequence: CASSLWTDLATNEKLFF. As DNA, the CDR3 is TGTGCCAGCAGCCTATGGACAGACTTAGCAACTAATGAAAAACTGTTTTTT.

V usage is TRBV11-2 and J usage is TRBJ2-3, with 9 bases fitting TRBD2. With V trimmed by 7 bases and J by 1 base, 9 bases remained unmatched. Germline assignment: CDR1 SGHAT and CDR2 FQNNGV. CDR3 size: 16 residues. The CDR3 nucleotides are TGTGCCAGCACTCAGGGAGCGGGGGGCCGCACAGATACGCAGTATTTT. Translated, it gives CASTQGAGGRTDTQYF.

This chain uses TRBV2 with TRBJ1-3; the D gene is possibly TRBD1 (5 bases). Trimming cost V 8 bases and J 4 bases, with 18 bases left between them. CDR1 is SNHLY and CDR2 is FYNNEI in the germline V gene. The CDR3 is 15 amino acids. This CDR3 reads CASGRSREGGNTIYF. The CDR3 nucleotides are TGTGCCAGCGGAAGGTCCCGGGAGGGGGGAAACACCATATATTTT.